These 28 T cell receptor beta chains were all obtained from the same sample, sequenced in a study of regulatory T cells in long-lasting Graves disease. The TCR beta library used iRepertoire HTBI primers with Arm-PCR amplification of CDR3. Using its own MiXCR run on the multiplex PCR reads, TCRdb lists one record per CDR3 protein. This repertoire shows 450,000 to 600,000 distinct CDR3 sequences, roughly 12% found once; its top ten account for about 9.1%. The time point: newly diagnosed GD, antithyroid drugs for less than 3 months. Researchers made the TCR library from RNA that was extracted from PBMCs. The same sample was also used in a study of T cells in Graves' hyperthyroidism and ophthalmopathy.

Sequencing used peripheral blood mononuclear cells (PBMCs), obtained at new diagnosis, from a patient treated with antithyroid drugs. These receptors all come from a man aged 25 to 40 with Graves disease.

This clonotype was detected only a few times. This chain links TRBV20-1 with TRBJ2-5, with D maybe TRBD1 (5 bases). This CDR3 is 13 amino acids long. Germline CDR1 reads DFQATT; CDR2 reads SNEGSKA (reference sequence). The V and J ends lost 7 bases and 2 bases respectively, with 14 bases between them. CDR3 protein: CSDADRLQETQYF. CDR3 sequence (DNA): TGCAGTGACGCCGACAGACTGCAAGAGACCCAGTACTTC.

The CDR3 reads CASSLYGGNPDTQYF. In DNA form, the CDR3 reads TGTGCCAGCAGTCTGTATGGGGGGAACCCAGATACGCAGTATTTT. The genes are TRBV27 and TRBJ2-3; D possibly corresponds to TRBD2 (6 bases). Germline lookup yields CDR1 MNHEY and CDR2 SMNVEV (reference sequence). CDR3 size: 15 residues. V was pared by 5 bases and J by 4 bases, with 16 bases between.

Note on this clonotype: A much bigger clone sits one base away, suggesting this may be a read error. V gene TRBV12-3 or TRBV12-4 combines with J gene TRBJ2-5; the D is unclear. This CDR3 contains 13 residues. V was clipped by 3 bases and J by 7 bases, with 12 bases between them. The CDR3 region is CASSFRVLATQYF. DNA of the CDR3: TGTGCCAGCAGTTTTAGGGTCTTGGCGACCCAGTACTTC.

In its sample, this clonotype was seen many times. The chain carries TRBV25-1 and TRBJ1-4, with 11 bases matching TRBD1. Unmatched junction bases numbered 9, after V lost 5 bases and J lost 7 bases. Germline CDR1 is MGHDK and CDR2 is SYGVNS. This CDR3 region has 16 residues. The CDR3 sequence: CASSPSDRGQGEKLFF. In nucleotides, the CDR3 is TGTGCCAGCAGTCCTTCGGACAGGGGGCAGGGTGAAAAACTGTTTTTT.

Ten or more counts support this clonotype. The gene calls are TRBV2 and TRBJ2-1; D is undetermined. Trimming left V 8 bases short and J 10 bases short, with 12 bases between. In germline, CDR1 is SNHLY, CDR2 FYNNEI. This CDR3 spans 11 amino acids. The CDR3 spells CASARASEQFF. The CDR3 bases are TGTGCCAGCGCCCGGGCCTCCGAGCAGTTCTTC.

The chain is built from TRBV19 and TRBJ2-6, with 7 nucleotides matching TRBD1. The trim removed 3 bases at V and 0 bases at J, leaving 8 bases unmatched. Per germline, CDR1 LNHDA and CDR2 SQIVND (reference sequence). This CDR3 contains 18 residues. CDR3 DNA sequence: TGTGCCAGTAGTATCCCGGACAGGTGGAGCTCTGGGGCCAACGTCCTGACTTTC. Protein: CASSIPDRWSSGANVLTF. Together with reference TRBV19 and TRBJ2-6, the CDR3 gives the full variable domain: DGGITQSPKYLFRKEGQNVTLSCEQNLNHDAMYWYRQDPGQGLRLIYYSQIVNDFQKGDIAEGYSVSREKKESFPLTVTSAQKNPTAFYLCASSIPDRWSSGANVLTFGAGSRLTVL.

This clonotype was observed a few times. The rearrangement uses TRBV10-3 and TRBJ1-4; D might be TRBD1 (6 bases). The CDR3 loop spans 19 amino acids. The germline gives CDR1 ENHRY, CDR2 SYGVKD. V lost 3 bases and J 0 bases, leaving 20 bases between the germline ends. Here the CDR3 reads CAISDSQRGTATTNEKLFF. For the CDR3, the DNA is TGTGCCATCAGTGATTCCCAAAGGGGGACCGCCACAACTAATGAAAAACTGTTTTTT.

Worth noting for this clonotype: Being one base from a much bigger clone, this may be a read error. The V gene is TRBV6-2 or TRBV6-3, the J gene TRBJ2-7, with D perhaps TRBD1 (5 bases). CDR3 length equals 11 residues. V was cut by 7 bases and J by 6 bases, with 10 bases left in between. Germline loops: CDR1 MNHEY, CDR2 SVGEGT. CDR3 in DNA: TGTGCCAGCAAGGACAAAGGCGAGCAGTACTTC. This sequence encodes CASKDKGEQYF.

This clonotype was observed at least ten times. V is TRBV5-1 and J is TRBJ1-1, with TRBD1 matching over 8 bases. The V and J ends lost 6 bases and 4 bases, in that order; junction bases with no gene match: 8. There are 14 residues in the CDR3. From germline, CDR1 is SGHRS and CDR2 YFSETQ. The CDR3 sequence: CASTPTGGGTEAFF. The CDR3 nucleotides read TGCGCCAGCACCCCAACAGGGGGAGGCACTGAAGCTTTCTTT. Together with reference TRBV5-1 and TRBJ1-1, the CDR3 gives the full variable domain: KAGVTQTPRYLIKTRGQQVTLSCSPISGHRSVSWYQQTPGQGLQFLFEYFSETQRNKGNFPGRFSGRQFSNSRSEMNVSTLELGDSALYLCASTPTGGGTEAFFGQGTRLTVV.

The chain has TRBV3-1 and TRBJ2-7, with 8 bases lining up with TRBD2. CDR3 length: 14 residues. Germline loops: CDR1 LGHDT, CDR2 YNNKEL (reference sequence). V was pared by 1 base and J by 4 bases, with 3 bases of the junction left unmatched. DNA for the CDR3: TGTGCCAGCAGCCAAGGGACTAGCACGTACGAGCAGTACTTC. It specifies CASSQGTSTYEQYF.

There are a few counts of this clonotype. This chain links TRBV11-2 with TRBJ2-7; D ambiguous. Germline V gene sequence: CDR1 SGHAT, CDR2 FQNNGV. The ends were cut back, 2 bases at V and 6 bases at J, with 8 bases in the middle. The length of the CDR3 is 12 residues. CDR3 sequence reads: CASSLRVGEQYF. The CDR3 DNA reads TGTGCCAGCAGCTTAAGGGTGGGCGAGCAGTACTTC.

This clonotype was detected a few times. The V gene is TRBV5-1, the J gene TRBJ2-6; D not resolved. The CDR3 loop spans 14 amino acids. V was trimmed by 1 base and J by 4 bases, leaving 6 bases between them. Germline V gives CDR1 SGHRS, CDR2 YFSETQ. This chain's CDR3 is CASSLTAGANVLTF. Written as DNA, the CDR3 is TGCGCCAGCAGCTTGACCGCCGGGGCCAACGTCCTGACTTTC.

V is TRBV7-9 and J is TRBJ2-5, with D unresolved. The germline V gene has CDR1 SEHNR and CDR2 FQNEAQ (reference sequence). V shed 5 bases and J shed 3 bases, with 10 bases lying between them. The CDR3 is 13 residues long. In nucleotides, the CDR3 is TGTGCCAGCAGCAAACAGAGCAAAGAGACCCAGTACTTC. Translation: CASSKQSKETQYF. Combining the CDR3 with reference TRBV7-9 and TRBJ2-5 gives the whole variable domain DTGVSQNPRHKITKRGQNVTFRCDPISEHNRLYWYRQTLGQGPEFLTYFQNEAQLEKSRLLSDRFSAERPKGSFSTLEIQRTEQGDSAMYLCASSKQSKETQYFGPGTRLLVL.

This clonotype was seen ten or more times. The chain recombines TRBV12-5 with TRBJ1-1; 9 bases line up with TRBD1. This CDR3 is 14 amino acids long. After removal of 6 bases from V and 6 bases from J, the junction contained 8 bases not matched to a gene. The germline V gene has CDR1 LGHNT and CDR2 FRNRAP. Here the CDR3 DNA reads TGTGCTAGTGGCGTAACAGGGGGCAAGGCTGAAGCTTTCTTT. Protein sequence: CASGVTGGKAEAFF. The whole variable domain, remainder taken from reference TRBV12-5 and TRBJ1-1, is DARVTQTPRHKVTEMGQEVTMRCQPILGHNTVFWYRQTMMQGLELLAYFRNRAPLDDSGMPKDRFSAEMPDATLATLKIQPSEPRDSAVYFCASGVTGGKAEAFFGQGTRLTVV.

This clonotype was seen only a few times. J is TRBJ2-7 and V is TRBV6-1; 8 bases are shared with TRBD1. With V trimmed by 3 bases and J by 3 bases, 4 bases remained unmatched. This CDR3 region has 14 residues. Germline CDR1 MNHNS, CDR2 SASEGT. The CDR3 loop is CASSDRTGLYEQYF. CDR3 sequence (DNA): TGTGCCAGCAGTGACCGGACAGGGCTCTACGAGCAGTACTTC.

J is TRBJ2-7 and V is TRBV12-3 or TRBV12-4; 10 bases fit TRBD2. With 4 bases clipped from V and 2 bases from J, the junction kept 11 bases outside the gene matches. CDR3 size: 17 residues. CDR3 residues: CASSSPFSGRTAYEQYF. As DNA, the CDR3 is TGTGCCAGCAGTTCCCCCTTTAGCGGGAGGACCGCCTACGAGCAGTACTTC.

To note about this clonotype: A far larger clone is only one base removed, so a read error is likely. CDR3 sequence (DNA): TGTGCCAGCAGTGAAGGGGACAGTCCCTACAATGAGCAGTTCTTC. Translating it yields CASSEGDSPYNEQFF. V and J are TRBV7-8 and TRBJ2-1, with 7 bases aligning to TRBD1. The V gene's germline CDR1 is SGHVS and CDR2 FQNEAQ. With V trimmed by 6 bases and J by 2 bases, 7 bases remained unmatched. The CDR3 has 15 amino acids.

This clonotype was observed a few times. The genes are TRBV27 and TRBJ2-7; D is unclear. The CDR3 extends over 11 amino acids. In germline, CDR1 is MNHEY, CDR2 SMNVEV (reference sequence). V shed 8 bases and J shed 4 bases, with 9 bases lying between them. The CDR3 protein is CASVLRYEQYF. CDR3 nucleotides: TGTGCCAGCGTACTTAGGTACGAGCAGTACTTC.

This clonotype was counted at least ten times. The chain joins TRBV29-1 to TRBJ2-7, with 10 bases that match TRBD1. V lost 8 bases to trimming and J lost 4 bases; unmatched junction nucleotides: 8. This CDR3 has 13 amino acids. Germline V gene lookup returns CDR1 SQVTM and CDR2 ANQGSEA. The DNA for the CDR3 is TGCAGCTTCTCCGGGGGACAGGGGTACGAGCAGTACTTC. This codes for CSFSGGQGYEQYF.

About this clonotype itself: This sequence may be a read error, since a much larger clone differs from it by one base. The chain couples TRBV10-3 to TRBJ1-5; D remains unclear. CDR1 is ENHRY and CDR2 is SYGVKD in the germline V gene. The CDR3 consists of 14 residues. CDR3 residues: CAIGELWDNQPQHF. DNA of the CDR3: TGTGCCATCGGTGAGTTGTGGGACAATCAGCCCCAGCATTTT.

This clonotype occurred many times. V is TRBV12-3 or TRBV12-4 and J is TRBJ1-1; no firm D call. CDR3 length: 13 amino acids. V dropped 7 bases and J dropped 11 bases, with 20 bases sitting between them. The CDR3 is CASTFDPNGKAFF. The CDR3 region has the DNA TGTGCCAGCACCTTTGACCCCAACGGTAAGGCTTTCTTT.

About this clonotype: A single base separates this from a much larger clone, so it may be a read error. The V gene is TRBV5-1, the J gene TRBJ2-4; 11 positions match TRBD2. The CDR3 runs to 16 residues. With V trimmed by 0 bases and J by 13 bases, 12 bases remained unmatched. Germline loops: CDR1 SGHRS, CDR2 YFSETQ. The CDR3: CASSLGLAGFRNEQYF. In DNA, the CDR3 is TGCGCCAGCAGCTTGGGACTAGCGGGATTTAGAAATGAGCAGTACTTC.

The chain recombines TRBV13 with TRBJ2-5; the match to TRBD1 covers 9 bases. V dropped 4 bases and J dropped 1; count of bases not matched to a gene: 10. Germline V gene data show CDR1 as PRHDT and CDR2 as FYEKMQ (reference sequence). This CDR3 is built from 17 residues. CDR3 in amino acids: CASSSDRQGDLQETQYF. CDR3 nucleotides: TGTGCCAGCAGCTCCGACCGACAGGGGGACCTCCAAGAGACCCAGTACTTC.

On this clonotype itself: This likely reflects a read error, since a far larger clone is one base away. The DNA for the CDR3 is TGTGCCAGCACCGGCAGTGAGCAGTTCTTC. Translating it yields CASTGSEQFF. V gene TRBV7-3 combines with J gene TRBJ2-1; D gene ambiguous. CDR1 and CDR2 from the germline V gene are SGHTA and FQGTGA. This CDR3 is 10 amino acids long. The ends were cut back, 7 bases at V and 9 bases at J, with 7 bases in the middle.

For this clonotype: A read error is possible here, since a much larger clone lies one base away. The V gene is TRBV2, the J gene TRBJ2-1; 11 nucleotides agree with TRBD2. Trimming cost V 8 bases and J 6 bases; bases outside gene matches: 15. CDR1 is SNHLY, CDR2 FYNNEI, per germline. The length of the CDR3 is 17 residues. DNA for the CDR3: TGTGCCAGCCCTAGGCGCCTAGCGGGAGGTCGGGCCAATGAGCAGTTCTTC. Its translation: CASPRRLAGGRANEQFF.

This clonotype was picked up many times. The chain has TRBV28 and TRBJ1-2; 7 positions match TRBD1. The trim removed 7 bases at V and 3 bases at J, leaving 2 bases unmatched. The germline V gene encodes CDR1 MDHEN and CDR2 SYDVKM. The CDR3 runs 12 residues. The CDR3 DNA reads TGTGCCAGCACCGGGACAGACTATGGCTACACCTTC. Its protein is CASTGTDYGYTF.

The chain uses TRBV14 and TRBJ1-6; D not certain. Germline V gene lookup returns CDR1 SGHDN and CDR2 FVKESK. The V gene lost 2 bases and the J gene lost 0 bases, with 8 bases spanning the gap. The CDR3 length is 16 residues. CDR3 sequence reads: CASSQLGSSYNSPLHF. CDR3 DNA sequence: TGTGCCAGCAGCCAACTGGGGAGCTCCTATAATTCACCCCTCCACTTT.

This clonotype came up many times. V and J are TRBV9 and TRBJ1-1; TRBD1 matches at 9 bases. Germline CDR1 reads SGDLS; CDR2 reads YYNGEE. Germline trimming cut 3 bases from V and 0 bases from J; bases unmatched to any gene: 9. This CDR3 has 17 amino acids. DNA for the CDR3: TGTGCCAGCAGCGCCGGACAGGGGACGGCCGTGAACACTGAAGCTTTCTTT. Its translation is CASSAGQGTAVNTEAFF.